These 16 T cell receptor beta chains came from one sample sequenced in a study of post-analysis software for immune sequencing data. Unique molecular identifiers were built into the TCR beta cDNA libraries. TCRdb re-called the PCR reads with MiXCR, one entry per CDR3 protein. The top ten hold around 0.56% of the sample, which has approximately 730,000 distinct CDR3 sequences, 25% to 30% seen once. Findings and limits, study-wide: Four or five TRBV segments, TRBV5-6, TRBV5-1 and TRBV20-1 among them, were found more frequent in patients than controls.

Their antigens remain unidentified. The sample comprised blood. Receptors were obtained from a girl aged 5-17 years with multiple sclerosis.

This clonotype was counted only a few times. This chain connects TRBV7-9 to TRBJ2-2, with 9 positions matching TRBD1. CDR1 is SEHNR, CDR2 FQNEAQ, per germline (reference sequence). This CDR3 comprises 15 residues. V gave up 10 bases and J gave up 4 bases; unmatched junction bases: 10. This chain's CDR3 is CATSSGQGTTGELFF. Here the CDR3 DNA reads TGTGCCACTTCCTCGGGACAGGGTACCACCGGGGAGCTGTTTTTT.

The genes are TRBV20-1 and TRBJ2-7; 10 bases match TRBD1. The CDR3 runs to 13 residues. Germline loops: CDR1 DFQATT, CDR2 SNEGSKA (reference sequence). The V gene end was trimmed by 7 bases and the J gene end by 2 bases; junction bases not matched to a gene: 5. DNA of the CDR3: TGCAGTGTAACCGGGACAGGGGCCTACGAGCAGTACTTC. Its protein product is CSVTGTGAYEQYF.

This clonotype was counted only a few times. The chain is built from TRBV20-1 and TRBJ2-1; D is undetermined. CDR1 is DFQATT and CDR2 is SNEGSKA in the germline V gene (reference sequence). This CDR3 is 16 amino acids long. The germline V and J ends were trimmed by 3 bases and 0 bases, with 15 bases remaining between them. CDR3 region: CSASPVLPSSYNEQFF. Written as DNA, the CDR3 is TGCAGTGCTAGCCCCGTTCTTCCGAGCTCCTACAATGAGCAGTTCTTC.

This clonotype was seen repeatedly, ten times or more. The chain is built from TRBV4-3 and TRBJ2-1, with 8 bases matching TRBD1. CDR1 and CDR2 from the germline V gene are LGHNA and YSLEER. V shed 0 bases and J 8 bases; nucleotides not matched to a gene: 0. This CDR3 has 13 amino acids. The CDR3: CASSQETGDEQFF. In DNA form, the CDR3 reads TGCGCCAGCAGCCAAGAGACAGGGGATGAGCAGTTCTTC.

In DNA form, the CDR3 reads TGTGCCAGCAGTGAAAGGGCAGGTTGGGGCTACACCTTC. Protein product: CASSERAGWGYTF. This rearrangement joins TRBV2 to TRBJ1-2; D is undetermined. The length of the CDR3 is 13 residues. V shed 2 bases and J shed 8 bases, with 12 bases lying between them. Looked up from germline, CDR1 is SNHLY and CDR2 is FYNNEI.

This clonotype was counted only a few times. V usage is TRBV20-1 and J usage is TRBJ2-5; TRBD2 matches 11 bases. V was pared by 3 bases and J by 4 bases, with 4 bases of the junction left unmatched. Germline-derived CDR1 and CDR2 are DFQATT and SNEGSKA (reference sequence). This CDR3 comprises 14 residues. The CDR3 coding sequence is TGCAGTGCTAGGAAGCTAGCGGGAGGAGAGACCCAGTACTTC. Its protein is CSARKLAGGETQYF.

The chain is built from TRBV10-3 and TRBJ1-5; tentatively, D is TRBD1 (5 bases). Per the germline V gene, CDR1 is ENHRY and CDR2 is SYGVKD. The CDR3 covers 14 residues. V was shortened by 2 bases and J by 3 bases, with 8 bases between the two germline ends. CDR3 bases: TGTGCCATCAGTGAGGGGGCCGTCAATCAGCCCCAGCATTTT. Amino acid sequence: CAISEGAVNQPQHF.

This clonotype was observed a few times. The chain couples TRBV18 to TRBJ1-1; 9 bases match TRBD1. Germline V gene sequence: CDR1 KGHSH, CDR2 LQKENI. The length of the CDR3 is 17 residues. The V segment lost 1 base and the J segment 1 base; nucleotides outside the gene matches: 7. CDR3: CASSPQTGTGRNTEAFF. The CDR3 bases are TGTGCCAGCTCACCACAAACCGGGACAGGGAGGAACACTGAAGCTTTCTTT.

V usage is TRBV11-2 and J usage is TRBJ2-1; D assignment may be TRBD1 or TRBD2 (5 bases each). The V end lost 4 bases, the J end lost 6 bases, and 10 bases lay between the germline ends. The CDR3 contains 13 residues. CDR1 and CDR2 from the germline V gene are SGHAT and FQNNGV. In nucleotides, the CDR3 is TGTGCCAGCAGCTGGGAGAGGGGCAATGAGCAGTTCTTC. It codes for CASSWERGNEQFF.

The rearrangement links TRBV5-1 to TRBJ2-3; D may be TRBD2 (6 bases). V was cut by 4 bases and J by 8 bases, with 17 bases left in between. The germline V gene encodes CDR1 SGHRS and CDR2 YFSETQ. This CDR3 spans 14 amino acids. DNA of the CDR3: TGCGCCAGCAGCCCCCGACTAGGAGCAGGTACGCAGTATTTT. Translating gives CASSPRLGAGTQYF.

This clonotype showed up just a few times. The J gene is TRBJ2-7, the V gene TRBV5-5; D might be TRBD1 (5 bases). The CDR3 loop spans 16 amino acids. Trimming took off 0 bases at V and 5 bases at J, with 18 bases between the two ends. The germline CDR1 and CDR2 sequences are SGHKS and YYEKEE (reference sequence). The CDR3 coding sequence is TGTGCCAGCAGCTTGGCCGGTCAGGGCCAAGGGCACGAGCAGTACTTC. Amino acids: CASSLAGQGQGHEQYF.

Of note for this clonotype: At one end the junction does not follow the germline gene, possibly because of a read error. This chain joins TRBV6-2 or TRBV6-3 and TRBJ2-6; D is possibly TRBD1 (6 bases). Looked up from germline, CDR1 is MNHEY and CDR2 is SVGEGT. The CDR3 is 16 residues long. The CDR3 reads CASTGTIFSGASVLTF. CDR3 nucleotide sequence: TGTGCCAGCACTGGGACAATCTTCTCTGGGGCCAGCGTCCTGACTTTC.

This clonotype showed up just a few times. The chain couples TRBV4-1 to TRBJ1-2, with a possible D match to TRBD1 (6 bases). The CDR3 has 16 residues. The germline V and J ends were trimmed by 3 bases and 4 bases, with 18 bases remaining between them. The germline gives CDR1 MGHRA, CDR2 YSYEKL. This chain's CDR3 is CASSQDRQGTGYGYTF. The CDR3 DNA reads TGCGCCAGCAGCCAGGACCGTCAGGGGACGGGCTATGGCTACACCTTC.

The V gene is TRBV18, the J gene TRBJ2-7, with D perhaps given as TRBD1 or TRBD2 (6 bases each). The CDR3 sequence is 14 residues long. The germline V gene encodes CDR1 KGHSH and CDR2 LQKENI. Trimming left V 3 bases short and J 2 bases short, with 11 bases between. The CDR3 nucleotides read TGTGCCAGCTCACCCTCCGGGGGCGCCTACGAGCAGTACTTC. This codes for CASSPSGGAYEQYF.

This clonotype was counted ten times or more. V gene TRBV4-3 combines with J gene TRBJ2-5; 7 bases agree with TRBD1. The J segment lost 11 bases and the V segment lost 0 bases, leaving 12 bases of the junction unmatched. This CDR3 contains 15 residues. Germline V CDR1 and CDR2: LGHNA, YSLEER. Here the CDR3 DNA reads TGCGCCAGCAGCCAAGATTCTAGAGACAGGGAGCGGCAGTACTTC. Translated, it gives CASSQDSRDRERQYF.

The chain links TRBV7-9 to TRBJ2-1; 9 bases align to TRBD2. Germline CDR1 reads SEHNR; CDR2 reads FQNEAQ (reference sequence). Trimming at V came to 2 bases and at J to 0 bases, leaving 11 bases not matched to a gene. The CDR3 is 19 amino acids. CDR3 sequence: CASSLLVSGGLSSYNEQFF. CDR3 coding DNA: TGTGCCAGCAGCTTACTTGTTAGCGGGGGCCTTAGCTCCTACAATGAGCAGTTCTTC.